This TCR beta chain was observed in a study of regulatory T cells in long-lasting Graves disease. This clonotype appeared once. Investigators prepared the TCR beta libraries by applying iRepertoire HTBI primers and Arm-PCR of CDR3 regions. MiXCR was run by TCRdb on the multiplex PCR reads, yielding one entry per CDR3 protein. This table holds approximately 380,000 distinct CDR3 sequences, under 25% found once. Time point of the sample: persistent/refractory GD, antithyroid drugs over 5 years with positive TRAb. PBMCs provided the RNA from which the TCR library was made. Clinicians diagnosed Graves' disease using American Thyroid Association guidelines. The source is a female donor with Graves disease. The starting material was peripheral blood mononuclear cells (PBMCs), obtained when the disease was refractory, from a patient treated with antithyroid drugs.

This CDR3 reads CASSRDFQEAFF. CDR3 DNA sequence: TGTGCCAGCAGCCGGGACTTCCAAGAAGCTTTCTTT. The chain couples TRBV7-9 to TRBJ1-1; the D gene is possibly TRBD1 (5 bases). Looked up from germline, CDR1 is SEHNR and CDR2 is FQNEAQ (reference sequence). The CDR3 spans 12 residues. V lost 5 bases and J lost 8, with 12 bases in between. The entire variable domain, with the rest obtained from reference TRBV7-9 and TRBJ1-1, is as follows: DTGVSQNPRHKITKRGQNVTFRCDPISEHNRLYWYRQTLGQGPEFLTYFQNEAQLEKSRLLSDRFSAERPKGSFSTLEIQRTEQGDSAMYLCASSRDFQEAFFGQGTRLTVV.